This is a list of T cell receptor beta chains from one sample in a study of cytomegalovirus exposure and HLA in healthy donors. Clones were sequenced by immunoSEQ multiplex PCR, and TCRdb holds only the in-frame ones, with some missing. Altogether about 130,000 clones are present, 70% to 80% being singletons, with the ten largest covering around 2%. What was sequenced was PBMCs. The receptor source for this set is a man aged 25-45 years in good health and CMV-seronegative. CDR3s include the opening cysteine and the closing phenylalanine or tryptophan. D genes are given only for firm matches. Size is stated for part of the rows, as once, few or many counts, or as a class when the clone is expanded.

size	D	V	J	CDR3	DNA
.	TRBD2	TRBV27	TRBJ2-3	CASRWTSGTDTQYF	TGTGCCAGCAGATGGACTAGCGGCACAGATACGCAGTATTTT
few	.	TRBV4-1	TRBJ2-1	CASSELANEQFF	TGCGCCAGCAGCGAACTAGCAAATGAGCAGTTCTTC
few	.	TRBV9	TRBJ2-7	CASSVDPQGMEQYF	TGTGCCAGCAGCGTAGATCCTCAGGGGATGGAGCAGTACTTC
.	.	TRBV5-1	TRBJ2-7	CASSLVGSGHRAYEQYF	TGCGCCAGCAGCTTGGTGGGGTCGGGACACCGAGCCTACGAGCAGTACTTC
.	.	TRBV6-5	TRBJ2-7	CASKLRSGSYEQYF	TGTGCCAGCAAGTTACGATCGGGCTCCTACGAGCAGTACTTC
.	.	TRBV5-8	TRBJ2-2	CASSGRKHGELFF	TGTGCCAGCAGCGGGAGAAAGCACGGGGAGCTGTTTTTT
once	.	TRBV6-5	TRBJ2-3	CASSHSGSGTDTQYF	TGTGCCAGCAGTCATAGCGGATCCGGCACAGATACGCAGTATTTT
.	TRBD1	TRBV5-1	TRBJ1-2	CASSYSPGQAFYGYTF	TGCGCCAGCAGTTATTCACCGGGACAGGCGTTCTATGGCTACACCTTC
.	.	TRBV5-6	TRBJ1-1	CASSSSFSGRLNTEAFF	TGTGCCAGCAGCTCCAGCTTCAGTGGGAGACTGAACACTGAAGCTTTCTTT
.	.	TRBV10-1	TRBJ2-2	CASTSGGNTGELFF	TGCGCCAGCACTTCTGGAGGGAACACCGGGGAGCTGTTTTTT
.	.	TRBV28	TRBJ1-5	CASRPGQLYNQPQHF	TGTGCCAGCAGGCCCGGACAGCTTTACAATCAGCCCCAGCATTTT
.	.	TRBV2	TRBJ2-2	CASRPSGANTGELFF	TGTGCCAGCAGACCATCCGGGGCGAACACCGGGGAGCTGTTTTTT
few	.	TRBV5-1	TRBJ1-4	CASSFRGFEEKLFF	TGCGCCAGCAGCTTCCGGGGGTTTGAAGAAAAACTGTTTTTT
.	.	TRBV1	TRBJ2-7	CTSSQAGRAAYEQYF	TGCACCAGCAGCCAAGCCGGCAGGGCTGCCTACGAGCAGTACTTC
many	TRBD2	TRBV2	TRBJ2-4	CASRPTSGSKNIQYF	TGTGCCAGCAGGCCGACTAGCGGGAGTAAAAACATTCAGTACTTC
few	TRBD2	TRBV4-1	TRBJ2-7	CASSPRTSSYEQYF	TGCGCCAGCAGCCCCCGGACTAGCTCCTACGAGCAGTACTTC
.	.	TRBV11-2	TRBJ1-1	CASSLRDIPNTEAFF	TGTGCCAGCAGCTTAAGGGACATACCGAACACTGAAGCTTTCTTT
.	.	TRBV7-2	TRBJ2-4	CASSPNAGTYAKNIQYF	TGTGCCAGCAGCCCTAACGCCGGGACATATGCCAAAAACATTCAGTACTTC
few	TRBD1	TRBV7-9	TRBJ1-1	CASSLMGAGGLDTEAFF	TGTGCCAGCAGCTTAATGGGTGCAGGGGGGTTGGACACTGAAGCTTTCTTT
.	.	TRBV21-1	TRBJ2-1	CASSKKASREGCEQFF	TGTGCCAGCAGCAAAAAAGCCTCGCGGGAGGGCTGTGAGCAGTTCTTC
few	.	TRBV11-2	TRBJ1-1	CASSLGARNTEAFF	TGTGCCAGCAGCTTAGGGGCACGGAACACTGAAGCTTTCTTT
.	.	TRBV7-8	TRBJ1-2	CASSLTPRQGGYTF	TGTGCCAGCAGCTTAACACCAAGGCAGGGTGGCTACACCTTC
few	TRBD2	TRBV7-6	TRBJ2-3	CASSSMTSGTDTQYF	TGTGCCAGCAGCTCCATGACTAGCGGCACAGATACGCAGTATTTT
.	.	TRBV6-4	TRBJ2-3	CASSEGSGTTDTQYF	TGTGCCAGCAGTGAGGGAAGCGGCACCACAGATACGCAGTATTTT
.	.	TRBV10-3	TRBJ2-7	CAISDTTRGSYEQYF	TGTGCCATCAGTGATACTACCAGAGGTTCCTACGAGCAGTACTTC
.	TRBD2	TRBV28	TRBJ2-5	CASSFSPGLAGETQYF	TGTGCCAGCAGTTTTTCCCCCGGACTAGCGGGGGAGACCCAGTACTTC
many	.	TRBV6-5	TRBJ1-5	CASSYNRNSNQPQHF	TGTGCCAGCAGTTACAACAGAAATAGCAATCAGCCCCAGCATTTT
.	TRBD2	TRBV19	TRBJ2-3	CASSTLAGSSTDTQYF	TGTGCCAGTAGTACCTTAGCGGGTTCTAGCACAGATACGCAGTATTTT
.	.	TRBV7-8	TRBJ2-7	CASSLARGYEQYF	TGTGCCAGCAGCTTAGCTCGCGGCTACGAGCAGTACTTC
few	.	TRBV10-3	TRBJ2-1	CAISESARGNNEQFF	TGTGCCATCAGTGAGTCGGCAAGGGGCAACAATGAGCAGTTCTTC
.	TRBD2	TRBV7-3	TRBJ2-3	CASSPLAGGPTDTQYF	TGTGCCAGCAGCCCCTTAGCGGGAGGGCCCACAGATACGCAGTATTTT
.	.	TRBV30	TRBJ2-4	CAWSVRLRDIQYF	TGTGCCTGGAGTGTTCGACTAAGGGACATTCAGTACTTC
.	TRBD1	TRBV6-5	TRBJ1-4	CASSYSTGVNEKLFF	TGTGCCAGCAGTTACTCGACAGGGGTAAATGAAAAACTGTTTTTT
.	.	TRBV6-1	TRBJ2-7	CASSESSGVPYEQYF	TGTGCCAGCAGTGAATCAAGCGGAGTACCCTACGAGCAGTACTTC
.	TRBD1	TRBV6-1	TRBJ2-7	CASRGTGHYEQYF	TGTGCCAGCAGGGGGACAGGGCACTACGAGCAGTACTTC
few	TRBD2	TRBV6-5	TRBJ2-1	CASSARLAGYNEQFF	TGTGCCAGCAGTGCCCGACTAGCAGGTTACAATGAGCAGTTCTTC
.	.	TRBV29-1	TRBJ2-5	CSVDGAGQETQYF	TGCAGCGTTGATGGGGCAGGGCAAGAGACCCAGTACTTC
.	TRBD1	TRBV5-1	TRBJ2-1	CASSQGAYNEQFF	TGCGCCAGCAGCCAGGGGGCATACAATGAGCAGTTCTTC
.	TRBD2	TRBV9	TRBJ2-7	CASSFGLAPYEQYF	TGTGCCAGCAGCTTTGGACTAGCCCCCTACGAGCAGTACTTC
.	.	TRBV6-5	TRBJ2-6	CAVGTGANVLTF	TGTGCGGTGGGCACTGGGGCCAACGTCCTGACTTTC
.	TRBD2	TRBV19	TRBJ2-1	CASSRLAGVYEQFF	TGTGCCAGTAGTAGGCTAGCGGGAGTGTATGAGCAGTTCTTC
.	.	TRBV21-1	TRBJ2-3	CASSKEELKREFPARTDTQYF	TGTGCCAGCAGCAAAGAGGAACTAAAGCGGGAGTTTCCAGCGAGGACAGATACGCAGTATTTT
.	.	TRBV30	TRBJ1-1	CAWIKPGWNTEAFF	TGTGCCTGGATTAAACCGGGGTGGAACACTGAAGCTTTCTTT
.	TRBD1	TRBV2	TRBJ1-1	CASRPGQGYGNTEAFF	TGTGCCAGCAGACCGGGACAGGGGTATGGGAACACTGAAGCTTTCTTT
.	.	TRBV5-6	TRBJ1-2	CASSLNYGYTF	TGTGCCAGCAGCCTCAACTATGGCTACACCTTC
.	TRBD2	TRBV7-9	TRBJ2-2	CASSTRLAGGLTGELFF	TGTGCCAGCAGCACTAGACTAGCGGGAGGGCTAACCGGGGAGCTGTTTTTT
.	.	TRBV18	TRBJ2-5	CASSPAGTAETQYF	TGTGCCAGCTCACCAGCCGGGACTGCGGAGACCCAGTACTTC
.	TRBD1	TRBV10-2	TRBJ1-1	CASRTGTGNTEAFF	TGCGCCAGCAGGACCGGGACAGGGAACACTGAAGCTTTCTTT